This TCR beta chain was retrieved from a study of blood T cell repertoires in COVID-19. Study context: Sources were T cells, B-cell-depleted T cells, or PBMCs; the material itself was cDNA or gDNA.

How the authors handled the data: Nucleated cell number was recorded as an estimate derived from reference gene primer amplification. The repertoire was sequenced with immunoSEQ multiplex PCR; TCRdb's copy has only in-frame clones and lacks some. V and J calls and clone size are copied from that table; D and trimming were computed from the DNA. The sample holds more than 150,000 clones, about 85% seen once. Participant ages covered about 18 to 95 years across 24 US areas. Per the germline V gene, CDR1 is SGHTA and CDR2 is FQGNSA. J lost 7 bases, V lost 5 bases, and 5 bases had no gene match. The CDR3 extends over 16 amino acids.

V and J are TRBV7-2 and TRBJ2-1; 16 positions agree with TRBD2. Material: PBMCs or T cells enriched from blood (not recorded which). This receptor was taken from a woman in her twenties or thirties who had recovered from COVID-19. In DNA, the CDR3 is TGTGCCAGCAGCGCGGGACTAGCGGGAGGGAGGAATGAGCAGTTCTTC. Amino acid sequence: CASSAGLAGGRNEQFF. Full variable domain (rest looked up from reference TRBV7-2 and TRBJ2-1): GAGVSQSPSNKVTEKGKDVELRCDPISGHTALYWYRQSLGQGLEFLIYFQGNSAPDKSGLPSDRFSAERTGGSVSTLTIQRTQQEDSAVYLCASSAGLAGGRNEQFFGPGTRLTVL.